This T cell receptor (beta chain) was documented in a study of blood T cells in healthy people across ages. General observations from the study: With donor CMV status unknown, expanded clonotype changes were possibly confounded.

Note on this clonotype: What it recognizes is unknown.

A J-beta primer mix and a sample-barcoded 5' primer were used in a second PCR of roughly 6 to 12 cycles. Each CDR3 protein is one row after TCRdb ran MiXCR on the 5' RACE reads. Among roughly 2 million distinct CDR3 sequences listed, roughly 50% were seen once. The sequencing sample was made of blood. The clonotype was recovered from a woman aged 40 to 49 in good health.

The CDR3 sequence is CSARDSRQINEKLFF. In nucleotides, the CDR3 is TGCAGTGCTAGAGATTCCCGGCAGATTAATGAAAAACTGTTTTTT. This chain joins TRBV20-1 and TRBJ1-4; no definite D call. The CDR3 spans 15 residues. Trimming removed 0 bases at V and 4 bases at J, with 12 bases between. CDR1 is DFQATT and CDR2 is SNEGSKA in the germline V gene (reference sequence).